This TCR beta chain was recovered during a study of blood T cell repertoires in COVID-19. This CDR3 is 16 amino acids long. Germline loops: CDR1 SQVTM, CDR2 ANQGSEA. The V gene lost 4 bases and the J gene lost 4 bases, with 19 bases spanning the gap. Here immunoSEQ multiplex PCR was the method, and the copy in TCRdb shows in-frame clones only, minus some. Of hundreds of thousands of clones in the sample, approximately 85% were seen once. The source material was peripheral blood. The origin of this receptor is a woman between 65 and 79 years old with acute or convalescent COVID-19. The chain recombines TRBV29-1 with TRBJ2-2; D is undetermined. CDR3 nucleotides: TGCAGCGTTGTTATTGGTAGTATGAGCCCCACCGGGGAGCTGTTTTTT. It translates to CSVVIGSMSPTGELFF.